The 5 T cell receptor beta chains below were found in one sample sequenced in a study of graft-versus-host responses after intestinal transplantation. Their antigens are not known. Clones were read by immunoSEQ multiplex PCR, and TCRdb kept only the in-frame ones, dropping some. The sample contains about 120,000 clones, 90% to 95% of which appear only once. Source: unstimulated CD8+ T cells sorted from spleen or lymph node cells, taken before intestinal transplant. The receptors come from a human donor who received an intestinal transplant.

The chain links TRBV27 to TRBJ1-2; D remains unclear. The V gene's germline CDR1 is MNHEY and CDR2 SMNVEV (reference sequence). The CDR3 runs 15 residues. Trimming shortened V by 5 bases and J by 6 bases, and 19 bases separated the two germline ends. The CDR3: CASSKSRAPLDGYTF. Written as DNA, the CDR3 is TGTGCCAGCAGTAAATCAAGGGCCCCCTTGGATGGCTACACCTTC.

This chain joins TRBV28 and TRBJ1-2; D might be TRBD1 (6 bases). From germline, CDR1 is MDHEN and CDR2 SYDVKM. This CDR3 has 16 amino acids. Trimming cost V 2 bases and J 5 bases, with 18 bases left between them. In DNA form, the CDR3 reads TGTGCCAGCAGTTTACGTAGGGGGGGAAAGCCATATGGCTACACCTTC. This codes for CASSLRRGGKPYGYTF.

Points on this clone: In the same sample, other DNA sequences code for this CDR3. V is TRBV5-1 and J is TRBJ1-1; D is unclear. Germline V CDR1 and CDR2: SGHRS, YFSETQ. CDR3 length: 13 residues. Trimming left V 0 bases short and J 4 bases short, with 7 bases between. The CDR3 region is CASSLDGFTEAFF. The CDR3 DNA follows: TGCGCCAGCAGCTTGGACGGCTTCACTGAAGCTTTCTTT.

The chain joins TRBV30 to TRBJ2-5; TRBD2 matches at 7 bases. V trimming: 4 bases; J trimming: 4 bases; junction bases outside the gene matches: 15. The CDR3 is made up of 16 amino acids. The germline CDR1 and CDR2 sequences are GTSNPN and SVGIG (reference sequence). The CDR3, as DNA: TGTGCCTGGACCCATGGGTCGCGGGAGTTTCTAGAGACCCAGTACTTC. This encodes CAWTHGSREFLETQYF.

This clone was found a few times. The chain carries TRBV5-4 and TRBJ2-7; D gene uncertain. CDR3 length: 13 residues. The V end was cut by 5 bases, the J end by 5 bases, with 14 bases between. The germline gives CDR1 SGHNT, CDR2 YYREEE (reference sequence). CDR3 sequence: CASSWGSENEQYF. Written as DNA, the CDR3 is TGTGCCAGCAGTTGGGGTTCGGAGAACGAGCAGTACTTC.